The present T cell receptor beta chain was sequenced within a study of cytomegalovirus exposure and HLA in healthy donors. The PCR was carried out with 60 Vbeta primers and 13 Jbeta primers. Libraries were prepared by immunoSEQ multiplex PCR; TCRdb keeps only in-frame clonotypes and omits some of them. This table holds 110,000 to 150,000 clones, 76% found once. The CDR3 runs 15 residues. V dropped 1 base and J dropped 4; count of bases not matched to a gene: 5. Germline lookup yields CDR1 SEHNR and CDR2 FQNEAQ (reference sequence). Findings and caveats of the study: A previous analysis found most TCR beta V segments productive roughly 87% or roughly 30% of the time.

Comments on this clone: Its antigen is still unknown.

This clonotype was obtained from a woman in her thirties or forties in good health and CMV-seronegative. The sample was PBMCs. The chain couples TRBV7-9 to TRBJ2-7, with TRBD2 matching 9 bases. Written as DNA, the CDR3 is TGTGCCAGCAGCTTAGGTTTAGCGGGGGTGTACGAGCAGTACTTC. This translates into CASSLGLAGVYEQYF.